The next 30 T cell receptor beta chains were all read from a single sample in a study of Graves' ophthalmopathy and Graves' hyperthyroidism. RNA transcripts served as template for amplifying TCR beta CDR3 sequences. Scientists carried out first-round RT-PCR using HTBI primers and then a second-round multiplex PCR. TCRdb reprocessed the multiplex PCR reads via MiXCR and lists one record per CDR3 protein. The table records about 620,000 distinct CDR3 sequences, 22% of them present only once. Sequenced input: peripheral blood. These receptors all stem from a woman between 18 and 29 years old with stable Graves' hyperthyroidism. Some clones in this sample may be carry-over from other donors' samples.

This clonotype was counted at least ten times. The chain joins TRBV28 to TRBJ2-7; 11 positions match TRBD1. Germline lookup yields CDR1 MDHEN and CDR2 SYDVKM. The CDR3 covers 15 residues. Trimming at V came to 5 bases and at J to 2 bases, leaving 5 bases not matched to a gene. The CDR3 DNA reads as TGTGCCAGCAGTCACGGGACAGGGGGTACCTACGAGCAGTACTTC. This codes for CASSHGTGGTYEQYF.

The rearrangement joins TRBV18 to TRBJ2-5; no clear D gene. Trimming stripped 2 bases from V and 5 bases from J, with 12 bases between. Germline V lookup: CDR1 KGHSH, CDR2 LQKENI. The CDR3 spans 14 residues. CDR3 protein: CASSPSGFVETQYF. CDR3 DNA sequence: TGTGCCAGCTCACCATCGGGTTTTGTGGAGACCCAGTACTTC.

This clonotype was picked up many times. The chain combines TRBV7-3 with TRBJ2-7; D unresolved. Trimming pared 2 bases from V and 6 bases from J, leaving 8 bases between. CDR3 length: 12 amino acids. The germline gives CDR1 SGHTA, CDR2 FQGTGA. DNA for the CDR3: TGTGCCAGCAGCTTAGAGGCTGGCGAGCAGTACTTC. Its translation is CASSLEAGEQYF.

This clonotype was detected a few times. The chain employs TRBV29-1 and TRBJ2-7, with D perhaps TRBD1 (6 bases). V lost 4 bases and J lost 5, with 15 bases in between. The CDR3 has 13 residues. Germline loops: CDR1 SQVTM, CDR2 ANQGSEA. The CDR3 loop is CSVVVAGAHEQYF. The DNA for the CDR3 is TGCAGCGTTGTTGTAGCAGGGGCCCACGAGCAGTACTTC.

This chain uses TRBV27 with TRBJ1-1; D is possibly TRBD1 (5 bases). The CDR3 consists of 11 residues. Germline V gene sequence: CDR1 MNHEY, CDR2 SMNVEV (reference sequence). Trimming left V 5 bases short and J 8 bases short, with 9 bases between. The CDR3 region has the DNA TGTGCCAGCAGTGGGGCGGCAGAAGCTTTCTTT. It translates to CASSGAAEAFF.

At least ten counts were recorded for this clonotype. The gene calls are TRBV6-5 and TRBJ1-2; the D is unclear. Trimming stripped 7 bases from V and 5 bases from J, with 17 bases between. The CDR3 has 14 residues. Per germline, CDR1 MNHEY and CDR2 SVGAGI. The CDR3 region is CASKSRGWVYGYTF. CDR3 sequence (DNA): TGTGCCAGCAAGTCGAGAGGCTGGGTGTATGGCTACACCTTC.

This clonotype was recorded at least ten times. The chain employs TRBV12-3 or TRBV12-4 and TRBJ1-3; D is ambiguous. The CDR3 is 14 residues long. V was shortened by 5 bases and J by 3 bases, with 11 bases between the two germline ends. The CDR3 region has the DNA TGTGCCAGCAGTAACTGGGAAGGTGGAAACACCATATATTTT. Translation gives CASSNWEGGNTIYF.

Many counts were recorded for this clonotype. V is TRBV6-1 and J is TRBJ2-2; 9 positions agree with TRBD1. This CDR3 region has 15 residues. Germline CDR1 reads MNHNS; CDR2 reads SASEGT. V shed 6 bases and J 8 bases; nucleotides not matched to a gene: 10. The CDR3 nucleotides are TGTGCCAGCAGAGCGACAGGGGGTCATTCAGGGGAGCTGTTTTTT. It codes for CASRATGGHSGELFF.

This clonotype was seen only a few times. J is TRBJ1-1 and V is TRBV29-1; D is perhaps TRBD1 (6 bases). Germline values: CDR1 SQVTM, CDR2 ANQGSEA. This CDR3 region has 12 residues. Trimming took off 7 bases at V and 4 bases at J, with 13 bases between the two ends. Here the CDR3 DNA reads TGCAGCGCCTCCTGGGGGGCCACTGAAGCTTTCTTT. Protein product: CSASWGATEAFF. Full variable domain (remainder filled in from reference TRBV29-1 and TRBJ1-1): SAVISQKPSRDICQRGTSLTIQCQVDSQVTMMFWYRQQPGQSLTLIATANQGSEATYESGFVIDKFPISRPNLTFSTLTVSNMSPEDSSIYLCSASWGATEAFFGQGTRLTVV.

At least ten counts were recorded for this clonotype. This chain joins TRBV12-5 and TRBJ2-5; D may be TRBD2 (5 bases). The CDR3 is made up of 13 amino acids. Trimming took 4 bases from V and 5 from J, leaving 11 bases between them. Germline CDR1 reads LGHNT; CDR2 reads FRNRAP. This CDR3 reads CASGSPGYETQYF. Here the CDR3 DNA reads TGTGCTAGTGGTTCACCGGGATATGAGACCCAGTACTTC.

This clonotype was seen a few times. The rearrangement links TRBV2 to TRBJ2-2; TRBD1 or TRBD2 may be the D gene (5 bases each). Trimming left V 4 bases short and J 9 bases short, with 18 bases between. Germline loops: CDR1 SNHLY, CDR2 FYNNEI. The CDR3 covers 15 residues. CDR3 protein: CASSVLGTPTRELFF. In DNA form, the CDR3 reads TGTGCCAGCAGTGTCCTCGGGACCCCGACCCGGGAGCTGTTTTTT.

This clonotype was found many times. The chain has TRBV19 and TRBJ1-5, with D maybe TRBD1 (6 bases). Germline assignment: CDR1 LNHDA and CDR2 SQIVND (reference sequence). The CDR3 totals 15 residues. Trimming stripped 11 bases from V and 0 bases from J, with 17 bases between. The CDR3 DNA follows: TGTGCCCCAAATGGAGGGGGGGATAGCAATCAGCCCCAGCATTTT. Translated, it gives CAPNGGGDSNQPQHF. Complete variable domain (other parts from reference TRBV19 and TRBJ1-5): DGGITQSPKYLFRKEGQNVTLSCEQNLNHDAMYWYRQDPGQGLRLIYYSQIVNDFQKGDIAEGYSVSREKKESFPLTVTSAQKNPTAFYLCAPNGGGDSNQPQHFGDGTRLSIL.

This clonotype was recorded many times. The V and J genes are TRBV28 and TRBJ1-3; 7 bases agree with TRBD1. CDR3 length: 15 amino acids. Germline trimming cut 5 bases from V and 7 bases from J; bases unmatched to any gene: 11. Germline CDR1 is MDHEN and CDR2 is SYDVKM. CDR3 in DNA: TGTGCCAGCAGTCCGTGGACAGGAGGGTTTAACACCATATATTTT. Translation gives CASSPWTGGFNTIYF. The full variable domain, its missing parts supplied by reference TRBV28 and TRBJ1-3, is DVKVTQSSRYLVKRTGEKVFLECVQDMDHENMFWYRQDPGLGLRLIYFSYDVKMKEKGDIPEGYSVSREKKERFSLILESASTNQTSMYLCASSPWTGGFNTIYFGEGSWLTVV.

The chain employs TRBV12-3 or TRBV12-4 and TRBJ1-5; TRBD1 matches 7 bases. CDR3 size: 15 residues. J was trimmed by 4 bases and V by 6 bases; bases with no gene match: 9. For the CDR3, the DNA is TGTGCCAGCAGCATGGGGGACAGTGTGAATCAGCCCCAGCATTTT. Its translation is CASSMGDSVNQPQHF.

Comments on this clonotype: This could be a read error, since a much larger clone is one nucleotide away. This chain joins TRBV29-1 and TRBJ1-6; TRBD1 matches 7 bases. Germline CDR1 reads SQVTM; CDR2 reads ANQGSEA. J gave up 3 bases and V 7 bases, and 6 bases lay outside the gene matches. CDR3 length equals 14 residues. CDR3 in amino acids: CSAVTGYYNSPLHF. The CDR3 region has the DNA TGCAGCGCAGTGACAGGGTACTATAATTCACCCCTCCACTTT.

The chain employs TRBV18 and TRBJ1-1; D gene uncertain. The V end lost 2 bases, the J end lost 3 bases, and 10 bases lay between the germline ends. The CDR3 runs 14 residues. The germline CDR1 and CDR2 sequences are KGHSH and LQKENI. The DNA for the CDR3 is TGTGCCAGCTCACCATTTCGCGAGGACACTGAAGCTTTCTTT. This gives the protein CASSPFREDTEAFF.

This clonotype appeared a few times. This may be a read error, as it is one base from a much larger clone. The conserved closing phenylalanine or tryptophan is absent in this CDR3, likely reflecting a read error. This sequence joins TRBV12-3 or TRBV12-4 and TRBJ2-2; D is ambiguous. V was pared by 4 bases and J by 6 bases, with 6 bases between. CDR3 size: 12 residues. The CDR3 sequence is CASSSYPGELFL. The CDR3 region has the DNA TGTGCCAGCAGTTCGTACCCCGGGGAGCTGTTTTTG.

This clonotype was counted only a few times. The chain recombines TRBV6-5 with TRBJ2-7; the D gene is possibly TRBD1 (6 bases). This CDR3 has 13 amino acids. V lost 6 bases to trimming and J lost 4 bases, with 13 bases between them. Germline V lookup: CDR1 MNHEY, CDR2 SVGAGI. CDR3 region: CASSWDTKYEQYF. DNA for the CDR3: TGTGCCAGCAGCTGGGACACAAAATACGAGCAGTACTTC.

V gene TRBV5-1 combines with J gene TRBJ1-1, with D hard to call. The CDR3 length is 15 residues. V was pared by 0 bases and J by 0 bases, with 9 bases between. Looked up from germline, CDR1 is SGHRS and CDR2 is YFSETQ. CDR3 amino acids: CASSLVLGVNTEAFF. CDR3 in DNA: TGCGCCAGCAGCTTGGTATTAGGTGTGAACACTGAAGCTTTCTTT.

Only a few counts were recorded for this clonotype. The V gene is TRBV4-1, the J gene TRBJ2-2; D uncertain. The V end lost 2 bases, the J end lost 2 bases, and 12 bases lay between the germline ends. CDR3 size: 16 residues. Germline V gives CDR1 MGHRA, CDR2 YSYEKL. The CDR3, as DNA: TGCGCCAGCAGCCAATTGGGGAATACCAACACCGGGGAGCTGTTTTTT. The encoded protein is CASSQLGNTNTGELFF.

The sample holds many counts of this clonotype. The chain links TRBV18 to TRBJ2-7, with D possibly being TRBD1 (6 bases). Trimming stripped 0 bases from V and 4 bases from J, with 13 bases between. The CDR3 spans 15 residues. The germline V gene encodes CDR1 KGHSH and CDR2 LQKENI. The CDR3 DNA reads TGTGCCAGCTCACCACCGGACAGCGGAACGTACGAGCAGTACTTC. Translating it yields CASSPPDSGTYEQYF.

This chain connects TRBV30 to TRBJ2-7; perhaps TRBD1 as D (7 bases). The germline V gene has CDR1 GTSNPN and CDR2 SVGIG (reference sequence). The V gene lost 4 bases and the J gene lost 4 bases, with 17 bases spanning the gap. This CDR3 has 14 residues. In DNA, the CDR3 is TGTGCCTGGACAGTGGCAGGGGGGTTTTACGAGCAGTACTTC. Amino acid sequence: CAWTVAGGFYEQYF.

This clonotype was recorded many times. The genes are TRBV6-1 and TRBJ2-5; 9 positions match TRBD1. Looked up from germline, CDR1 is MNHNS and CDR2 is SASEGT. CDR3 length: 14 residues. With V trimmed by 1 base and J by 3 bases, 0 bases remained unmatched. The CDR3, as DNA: TGTGCCAGCAGTGAAGGACAGGGGGAAGAGACCCAGTACTTC. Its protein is CASSEGQGEETQYF.

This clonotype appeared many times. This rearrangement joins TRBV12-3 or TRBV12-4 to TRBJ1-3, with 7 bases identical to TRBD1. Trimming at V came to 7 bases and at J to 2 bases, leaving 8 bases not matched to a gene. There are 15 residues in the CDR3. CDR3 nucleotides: TGTGCCAGCAACGCCAGGGGGACAACTGGAAACACCATATATTTT. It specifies CASNARGTTGNTIYF.

CDR3 loop: CASSPTGLAGVWETQYF. DNA of the CDR3: TGTGCCAGCTCACCCACCGGCCTAGCGGGAGTTTGGGAGACCCAGTACTTC. V gene TRBV18 combines with J gene TRBJ2-5, with 10 bases aligning to TRBD2. The germline CDR1 and CDR2 sequences are KGHSH and LQKENI. The CDR3 runs 17 residues. V shed 3 bases and J 5 bases; nucleotides not matched to a gene: 12.

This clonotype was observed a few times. The CDR3 nucleotides are TGTGCCACCAGCAGAGATCGGCGCGGAGAAGCTTTCTTT. It specifies CATSRDRRGEAFF. The chain uses TRBV15 and TRBJ1-1; unclear D gene. From germline, CDR1 is LNHNV and CDR2 YYDKDF (reference sequence). The CDR3 extends over 13 amino acids. Trimming left V 0 bases short and J 8 bases short, with 10 bases between.

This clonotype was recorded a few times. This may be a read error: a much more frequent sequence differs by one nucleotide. This chain's CDR3 is CASSWGRGGGYTF. The DNA for the CDR3 is TGTGCCAGCAGCTGGGGACGGGGGGGTGGCTACACCTTC. J is TRBJ1-2 and V is TRBV11-2, with a possible D match to TRBD1 (5 bases). The CDR3 contains 13 residues. Per germline, CDR1 SGHAT and CDR2 FQNNGV. V dropped 4 bases and J dropped 7 bases, with 13 bases sitting between them.

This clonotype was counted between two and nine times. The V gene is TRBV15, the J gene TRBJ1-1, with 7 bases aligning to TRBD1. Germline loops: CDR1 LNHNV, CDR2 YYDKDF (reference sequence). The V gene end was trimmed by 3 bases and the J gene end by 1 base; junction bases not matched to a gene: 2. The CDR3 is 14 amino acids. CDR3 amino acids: CATSSRDRNTEAFF. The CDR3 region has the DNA TGTGCCACCAGCAGCCGGGACAGGAACACTGAAGCTTTCTTT.

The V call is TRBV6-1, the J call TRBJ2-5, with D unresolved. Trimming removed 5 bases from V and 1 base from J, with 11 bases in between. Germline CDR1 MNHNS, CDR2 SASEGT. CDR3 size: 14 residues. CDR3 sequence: CASSTRETQETQYF. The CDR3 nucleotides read TGTGCCAGCAGTACAAGGGAAACCCAAGAGACCCAGTACTTC.

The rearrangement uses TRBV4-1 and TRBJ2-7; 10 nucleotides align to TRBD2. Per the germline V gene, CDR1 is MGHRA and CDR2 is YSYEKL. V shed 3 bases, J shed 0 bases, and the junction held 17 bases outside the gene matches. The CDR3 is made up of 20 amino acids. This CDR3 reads CASSQPPGRKLAGHSYEQYF. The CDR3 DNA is TGCGCCAGCAGCCAGCCCCCGGGACGCAAACTAGCGGGGCACTCCTACGAGCAGTACTTC.